Listed here are 26 T cell receptor beta chains from one sample, sequenced in a study of T cells in Graves' hyperthyroidism and ophthalmopathy. RNA transcripts provided the source from which TCR beta CDR3 regions were amplified. First-round RT-PCR with HTBI primers amplified the TCR CDR3 region. In TCRdb, the multiplex PCR reads were re-called with MiXCR into one record per CDR3 protein. In the table there are about 600,000 distinct CDR3 sequences, 14% of which are singletons. Source material: blood. The receptors stem from a woman in her 50s with Graves' ophthalmopathy.

The genes are TRBV28 and TRBJ1-5, with D unresolved. This CDR3 is 15 amino acids long. Germline values: CDR1 MDHEN, CDR2 SYDVKM. V dropped 10 bases and J dropped 1 base, with 17 bases sitting between them. The DNA for the CDR3 is TGTGCCATTCACCCCATGGGGTTAAGCAATCAGCCCCAGCATTTT. This translates into CAIHPMGLSNQPQHF.

As concerns this clonotype: A much larger clone sits a single nucleotide away, making a read error possible. This chain uses TRBV20-1 with TRBJ2-3; no firm D call. Germline CDR1 and CDR2: DFQATT and SNEGSKA (reference sequence). Between the trimmed V and J ends, which lost 3 bases and 4 bases, there was a span of 17 bases. This CDR3 has 15 amino acids. The CDR3 DNA reads TGCAGTGCTAGTTCGGCTAGTAAGAGCGCAGATACGCAGTATTTT. This translates into CSASSASKSADTQYF.

The sample holds many counts of this clonotype. The chain couples TRBV6-2 or TRBV6-3 to TRBJ1-5; D gene ambiguous. CDR1 MNHEY and CDR2 SVGEGT come from the germline V gene. There are 15 residues in the CDR3. V lost 0 bases, J lost 5 bases, and 11 bases lay in between. Here the CDR3 reads CASSYSMRGDQPQHF. For the CDR3, the DNA is TGTGCCAGCAGTTACTCGATGCGGGGAGATCAGCCCCAGCATTTT.

This clonotype was observed at least ten times. The chain has TRBV15 and TRBJ2-5, with 7 nucleotides matching TRBD1. CDR1 and CDR2 from the germline V gene are LNHNV and YYDKDF (reference sequence). V gave up 0 bases and J gave up 5 bases; unmatched junction bases: 12. The CDR3 has 17 residues. Here the CDR3 reads CATSRDRSQGVGETQYF. The CDR3 DNA is TGTGCCACCAGCAGAGATCGTTCCCAGGGGGTGGGGGAGACCCAGTACTTC.

V usage is TRBV6-2 or TRBV6-3 and J usage is TRBJ2-3; maybe TRBD1 (6 bases). Germline V gene sequence: CDR1 MNHEY, CDR2 SVGEGT. Deletions cut 8 bases from V and 5 bases from J, with 26 bases between. CDR3 length: 17 amino acids. CDR3 residues: CASAALPRAQGIDTQYF. As DNA, the CDR3 is TGTGCCAGCGCTGCCCTGCCTCGAGCACAGGGAATAGATACGCAGTATTTT.

The sample holds a few counts of this clonotype. The rearrangement uses TRBV28 and TRBJ2-7; no clear D. This CDR3 has 12 residues. CDR1 and CDR2 (germline): MDHEN, SYDVKM. V lost 0 bases to trimming and J lost 3 bases, with 3 bases between them. This CDR3 reads CASSLWHYEQYF. The DNA for the CDR3 is TGTGCCAGCAGTTTATGGCACTACGAGCAGTACTTC.

This clonotype appeared a few times. This chain connects TRBV28 to TRBJ2-7, with a possible D match to TRBD1 (6 bases). Between the trimmed V and J ends, which lost 5 bases and 0 bases, there was a span of 17 bases. The CDR3 has 16 amino acids. Germline V gives CDR1 MDHEN, CDR2 SYDVKM. DNA of the CDR3: TGTGCCAGCAGTCCTACCGACAGGAGGAGCTCCTACGAGCAGTACTTC. This encodes CASSPTDRRSSYEQYF.

This clonotype was observed at least ten times. The chain couples TRBV4-1 to TRBJ2-7, with 7 bases identical to TRBD1. V shed 1 base, J shed 3 bases, and the junction held 6 bases outside the gene matches. Germline-derived CDR1 and CDR2 are MGHRA and YSYEKL. The CDR3 covers 15 residues. The CDR3 DNA reads as TGCGCCAGCAGCCAAGGGACAGGTCCCAACTACGAGCAGTACTTC. This gives the protein CASSQGTGPNYEQYF.

This clonotype occurred many times. The chain combines TRBV28 with TRBJ2-1; D unclear. Trimming took off 6 bases at V and 2 bases at J, with 11 bases between the two ends. The germline gives CDR1 MDHEN, CDR2 SYDVKM. The CDR3 has 14 amino acids. In nucleotides, the CDR3 is TGTGCCAGCAGCTCGATCGCGGCCTACAATGAGCAGTTCTTC. Protein: CASSSIAAYNEQFF.

This clonotype was counted at least ten times. CDR3 loop: CASSLASTGSGNTIYF. CDR3 DNA: TGTGCCAGCAGCTTAGCGTCGACAGGCTCTGGAAACACCATATATTTT. The chain has TRBV7-8 and TRBJ1-3; a weak D match, TRBD1 (6 bases). The CDR3 totals 16 residues. CDR1 and CDR2 from the germline V gene are SGHVS and FQNEAQ. V shed 0 bases and J shed 0 bases, with 9 bases lying between them.

V is TRBV6-1 and J is TRBJ1-4; D may be TRBD1 (6 bases). The CDR3 runs to 14 residues. Trimming stripped 5 bases from V and 7 bases from J, with 14 bases between. Germline V gene lookup returns CDR1 MNHNS and CDR2 SASEGT. The CDR3 bases are TGTGCCAGCAGTTGGGGGGCCCAAGGTGAAAAACTGTTTTTT. Its protein product is CASSWGAQGEKLFF.

Many counts were recorded for this clonotype. The V and J genes are TRBV7-3 and TRBJ2-3; D not resolved. CDR1 and CDR2 from the germline V gene are SGHTA and FQGTGA. V lost 5 bases and J lost 2, with 8 bases in between. This CDR3 is built from 13 residues. The CDR3 nucleotides read TGTGCCAGCAGCGAAGATTACACAGATACGCAGTATTTT. Protein sequence: CASSEDYTDTQYF.

The rearrangement uses TRBV19 and TRBJ2-7; 11 nucleotides align to TRBD2. This CDR3 has 16 amino acids. J gave up 4 bases and V 5 bases, and 10 bases lay outside the gene matches. Germline V gives CDR1 LNHDA, CDR2 SQIVND (reference sequence). The CDR3 loop reads CASSPSLAGGLYEQYF. CDR3 coding DNA: TGTGCCAGTAGTCCGAGCCTAGCGGGAGGATTATACGAGCAGTACTTC.

The chain joins TRBV5-1 to TRBJ2-2; D uncertain. There are 12 residues in the CDR3. Germline V gives CDR1 SGHRS, CDR2 YFSETQ. The germline V and J ends were trimmed by 4 bases and 3 bases, with 4 bases remaining between them. The CDR3 loop reads CASSNHTGELFF. For the CDR3, the DNA is TGCGCCAGCAGCAATCACACCGGGGAGCTGTTTTTT.

This clonotype was picked up many times. One end of the junction fails to match germline, which may point to a read error. The chain recombines TRBV5-1 with TRBJ2-2, with D perhaps matching TRBD1 (6 bases). Germline CDR1 is SGHRS and CDR2 is YFSETQ. CDR3 length: 15 amino acids. The CDR3: CASSLGAANTGELFF. CDR3 DNA: TGTGCCAGCAGTTTGGGGGCCGCGAACACCGGGGAGCTGTTTTTT. The whole variable domain, remainder taken from reference TRBV5-1 and TRBJ2-2, is KAGVTQTPRYLIKTRGQQVTLSCSPISGHRSVSWYQQTPGQGLQFLFEYFSETQRNKGNFPGRFSGRQFSNSRSEMNVSTLELGDSALYLCASSLGAANTGELFFGEGSRLTVL.

The genes are TRBV12-3 or TRBV12-4 and TRBJ1-3; D might be TRBD1 (5 bases). The V end lost 3 bases, the J end lost 8 bases, and 8 bases lay between the germline ends. The CDR3 runs to 12 residues. For the CDR3, the DNA is TGTGCCAGCAGTTTGCAGGGAGACACCATATATTTT. It yields the protein CASSLQGDTIYF.

This clonotype occurred once. V gene TRBV5-1 combines with J gene TRBJ2-1; TRBD2 matches at 11 bases. CDR3 length: 15 amino acids. Trimming at V came to 4 bases and at J to 5 bases, leaving 5 bases not matched to a gene. Germline CDR1 SGHRS, CDR2 YFSETQ. The CDR3 loop is CASSLPLAGDNEQFF. For the CDR3, the DNA is TGCGCCAGCAGCCTGCCACTAGCGGGGGACAATGAGCAGTTCTTC.

This clonotype occurred many times. The V and J genes are TRBV28 and TRBJ2-1; the match to TRBD1 covers 8 bases. V lost 6 bases and J lost 6; bases outside the gene matches: 19. The CDR3 spans 18 residues. Germline CDR1 and CDR2: MDHEN and SYDVKM. CDR3 nucleotides: TGTGCCAGCAGACCACAGGGGGTCAACCCATTCGGGGGCAATGAGCAGTTCTTC. It specifies CASRPQGVNPFGGNEQFF.

This clonotype was counted many times. The rearrangement uses TRBV7-8 and TRBJ2-5, with D perhaps TRBD2 (5 bases). The germline V gene has CDR1 SGHVS and CDR2 FQNEAQ. V gave up 5 bases and J gave up 1 base, with 11 bases separating them. This CDR3 region has 14 residues. The CDR3 sequence: CASSEKGVQETQYF. The CDR3 DNA reads TGTGCCAGCAGCGAAAAGGGAGTCCAAGAGACCCAGTACTTC.

With regard to this clonotype: A much larger clone lies one base from this, so it may be a read error. The chain carries TRBV2 and TRBJ1-5, with TRBD1 identical over 7 bases. Trimming at V came to 6 bases and at J to 4 bases, leaving 9 bases not matched to a gene. This CDR3 has 15 amino acids. Germline V gene sequence: CDR1 SNHLY, CDR2 FYNNEI. The CDR3 DNA sequence: TGTGCCAGCAGGGTCACAGGGGCCGGGAATCAGCCCCAGCATTTT. It is translated as CASRVTGAGNQPQHF.

This clonotype has more than one count but fewer than ten. V is TRBV5-5 and J is TRBJ1-6; D is undetermined. The V gene lost 0 bases and the J gene lost 11 bases, with 12 bases spanning the gap. The germline gives CDR1 SGHKS, CDR2 YYEKEE (reference sequence). CDR3 size: 14 residues. CDR3 sequence: CASSLDGPAPPLHF. CDR3 nucleotides: TGTGCCAGCAGCTTGGATGGACCCGCCCCACCCCTCCACTTT.

This clonotype appeared many times. V gene TRBV28 combines with J gene TRBJ2-1; 7 nucleotides agree with TRBD1. The V and J ends lost 4 bases and 2 bases, in that order; junction bases with no gene match: 5. The length of the CDR3 is 15 residues. CDR1 and CDR2 from the germline V gene are MDHEN and SYDVKM. In DNA form, the CDR3 reads TGTGCCAGCAGTTCTCCGGGACAGCCCTACAATGAGCAGTTCTTC. Amino acids: CASSSPGQPYNEQFF.

This clonotype was counted only a few times. The V call is TRBV5-1, the J call TRBJ1-1; 9 bases map to TRBD1. J was trimmed by 1 base and V by 1 base; bases with no gene match: 5. The CDR3 consists of 16 residues. Germline CDR1 reads SGHRS; CDR2 reads YFSETQ. CDR3 sequence (DNA): TGCGCCAGCAGCTTGCCCCGGACAGGGGAGAACACTGAAGCTTTCTTT. Protein sequence: CASSLPRTGENTEAFF.

In its sample, this clonotype was seen a few times. J is TRBJ2-3 and V is TRBV6-1, with TRBD2 matching 8 bases. The CDR3 loop spans 14 amino acids. V was clipped by 7 bases and J by 6 bases; unmatched bases: 9. Germline CDR1 MNHNS, CDR2 SASEGT. The CDR3 loop is CASTASGSPDTQYF. CDR3 nucleotide sequence: TGTGCCAGCACGGCCAGCGGGAGCCCCGATACGCAGTATTTT.

V and J are TRBV6-1 and TRBJ2-1, with D uncertain. The CDR3 is 13 amino acids. Germline V lookup: CDR1 MNHNS, CDR2 SASEGT. V was clipped by 2 bases and J by 10 bases, with 12 bases between them. CDR3 amino acids: CASSERGYGEQFF. CDR3 in DNA: TGTGCCAGCAGTGAAAGAGGCTATGGGGAGCAGTTCTTC.

There are many counts of this clonotype. The chain combines TRBV11-2 with TRBJ2-5; 11 bases agree with TRBD2. This CDR3 is 16 amino acids long. Trimming removed 5 bases from V and 1 base from J; junction bases left unmatched: 6. Germline CDR1 and CDR2: SGHAT and FQNNGV. The DNA of the CDR3 is TGTGCCAGCAGCCTCAGACTAGCGGGACGCCAAGAGACCCAGTACTTC. This sequence encodes CASSLRLAGRQETQYF.